The clone carrying this TCR beta chain was picked up a small number of times. Its antigen is as yet unknown. The data were obtained in a study of a mutant IDH1 vaccine in newly diagnosed glioma. Study at large: Eight vaccinations reached patients in weeks 1, 3, 5, 7, 11, 15, 19 and 23. Earlier care involved radiotherapy, temozolomide, or both, and the majority received both.

Using immunoSEQ multiplex PCR, the repertoire was profiled, and TCRdb retains in-frame clones only, with some absent. The sample lists approximately 60,000 clones; about 87% were seen once. Whole-study findings and limits: Among top peripheral T cell clonotypes, changes seemed unrelated to pseudoprogression.

Time point of the sample: week 5, during vaccination. A 20-mer mutant IDH1 peptide at 300 ug was injected subcutaneously with topical imiquimod. This TCR derives from a woman aged 40 to 50 with glioma. The source material was PBMCs, sampled from a glioma patient whose treatment included an IDH1 peptide vaccine.

The CDR3 region is CASRTGVFSGNTIYF. Here the CDR3 DNA reads TGTGCCAGCAGGACAGGGGTTTTCTCTGGAAACACCATATATTTT. The chain has TRBV2 and TRBJ1-3; 8 nucleotides agree with TRBD1. CDR1 is SNHLY and CDR2 is FYNNEI in the germline V gene. CDR3 length equals 15 residues. The V segment lost 6 bases and the J segment 0 bases; nucleotides outside the gene matches: 4.